This T cell receptor beta chain was documented in a study of blood T cells in healthy people across ages. After removal of 5 bases from V and 2 bases from J, the junction contained 12 bases not matched to a gene. The length of the CDR3 is 16 residues. CDR1 and CDR2 (germline): SQVTM, ANQGSEA. The authors ran a second PCR of about 6 to 11 cycles using a sample-barcoded 5' primer and a J-beta primer mix. TCRdb used MiXCR to reprocess the 5' RACE reads, holding one entry per CDR3 protein. The sample includes around 800,000 distinct CDR3 sequences, roughly 26% of them seen just once. The data also belong to a second study, concerning T cells of mothers and their children. That investigation notes: Microchimeric T cell clones that persisted were not detected.

The clonotype comes from a boy under 18 in good health. What was sequenced was blood. The J gene is TRBJ2-3, the V gene TRBV29-1; 8 positions agree with TRBD2. CDR3 coding DNA: TGCAGCGTTAGGGGTTGGACGGGGGGGCTCACAGATACGCAGTATTTT. As protein: CSVRGWTGGLTDTQYF.